Detailed here is one T cell receptor (beta chain). Germline CDR1 MGHRA, CDR2 YSYEKL. V was clipped by 0 bases and J by 2 bases, with 11 bases between them. The CDR3 is 16 amino acids. Libraries were prepared by immunoSEQ multiplex PCR; TCRdb keeps only in-frame clonotypes and omits some of them. The sample shows some 31,000 clones, approximately 81% of them seen only once. The data were obtained in a study of radiation and T cells in renal cell carcinoma. Time point denoted: blood 4 weeks post-SBRT, at nephrectomy. Treatment noted: 15 Gy SBRT to primary tumor, nephrectomy 4 weeks later. Nephrectomy followed 15 Gy stereotactic body radiation by 4 weeks. Serial blood draws occurred at baseline and 2 and 4 weeks post-SBRT. The tumor was a clear cell renal cell carcinoma.

The sequencing here drew on blood, taken from a patient whose treatment included radiotherapy and nephrectomy. The source of this sequence is a man between 60 and 75 years old with renal cell carcinoma. V usage is TRBV4-1 and J usage is TRBJ1-5; D is perhaps TRBD1 (5 bases). The CDR3 DNA is TGCGCCAGCAGCCAAGACGGGGGTCTGGGCAATCAGCCCCAGCATTTT. Residues: CASSQDGGLGNQPQHF.